Listed below are T cell receptor beta chains from one sample, sequenced in a study of T cell responses to AZD1222 COVID-19 vaccine. Repertoires were generated with immunoSEQ multiplex PCR, while TCRdb's copy carries only in-frame clones and drops some. The sample has 200,000 or so clones, 70% to 90% seen once. The sequencing here drew on peripheral blood, taken on day 0 of AZD1222 vaccination. The receptors stem from an adult in good health. The CDR3 runs from the conserved cysteine through the conserved F or W. Fields, in order: CDR3 DNA, CDR3 protein, J gene, CDR3 length, clone size, D gene, V gene. A D gene is named only where the DNA matches it firmly. Clone size, where shown, is once, few, many, or a class for clones that have expanded.

CDR3nt: TGCGCCAGCAGCCAATTGGCTGGACAGGGTGTAAGCAATCAGCCCCAGCATTTT; CDR3aa: CASSQLAGQGVSNQPQHF; j_gene: TRBJ1-5; len: 18; abundance: NA; d_gene: TRBD1; v_gene: TRBV4-1
CDR3nt: TGTGCCAGAAGTGGGACGACGTCCCACGAGCAGTACTTC; CDR3aa: CARSGTTSHEQYF; j_gene: TRBJ2-7; len: 13; abundance: NA; d_gene: NA; v_gene: TRBV5-3
CDR3nt: TGTGCCAGCAGCTCACAGGGTTATAGCAATCAGCCCCAGCATTTT; CDR3aa: CASSSQGYSNQPQHF; j_gene: TRBJ1-5; len: 15; abundance: NA; d_gene: NA; v_gene: TRBV7-2
CDR3nt: TGTGCCAGCAGTTATAATACGCGGGGGGTTAATGAAAAACTGTTTTTT; CDR3aa: CASSYNTRGVNEKLFF; j_gene: TRBJ1-4; len: 16; abundance: NA; d_gene: NA; v_gene: TRBV28
CDR3nt: TGTGCCAGCAGTTCCGAACCGGGACAGGGGGCCGGGGAGCTGTTTTTT; CDR3aa: CASSSEPGQGAGELFF; j_gene: TRBJ2-2; len: 16; abundance: NA; d_gene: TRBD1; v_gene: TRBV27
CDR3nt: TGTGCCAGCAGTTTATTTAGGGGAACCGGGGAGCTGTTTTTT; CDR3aa: CASSLFRGTGELFF; j_gene: TRBJ2-2; len: 14; abundance: NA; d_gene: NA; v_gene: TRBV27
CDR3nt: TGTGCCAGCAGCTTAGGGCAGCAGGGTACTTACGAGCAGTACTTC; CDR3aa: CASSLGQQGTYEQYF; j_gene: TRBJ2-7; len: 15; abundance: NA; d_gene: NA; v_gene: TRBV7-9
CDR3nt: TGCAGTGCTAATCCCAGATATGGCTACACCTTC; CDR3aa: CSANPRYGYTF; j_gene: TRBJ1-2; len: 11; abundance: NA; d_gene: NA; v_gene: TRBV20-1
CDR3nt: TGTGCCACCAGCAGACCCCAAACCACGGTTGGAAACACCATATATTTT; CDR3aa: CATSRPQTTVGNTIYF; j_gene: TRBJ1-3; len: 16; abundance: NA; d_gene: NA; v_gene: TRBV15
CDR3nt: TGTGCCAGCAGTTTCGCGAAAGATACGCAGTATTTT; CDR3aa: CASSFAKDTQYF; j_gene: TRBJ2-3; len: 12; abundance: NA; d_gene: NA; v_gene: TRBV28
CDR3nt: TGTGCCAGCAGATCGACTAGCGGGGGGGCCTTCGATACGCAGTATTTT; CDR3aa: CASRSTSGGAFDTQYF; j_gene: TRBJ2-3; len: 16; abundance: NA; d_gene: TRBD2; v_gene: TRBV5-4
CDR3nt: TGCGCCAGCAGCTTGGAACTGTCGGCTCACAATGAGCAGTTCTTC; CDR3aa: CASSLELSAHNEQFF; j_gene: TRBJ2-1; len: 15; abundance: NA; d_gene: NA; v_gene: TRBV5-1
CDR3nt: TGTGCCAGCAGCTTAAACAGCTACGAGCAGTACTTC; CDR3aa: CASSLNSYEQYF; j_gene: TRBJ2-7; len: 12; abundance: NA; d_gene: NA; v_gene: TRBV7-9
CDR3nt: TGCGCCAGCAGCCAAGCTTGGTCACAGCTCGGCGGAAACACCATATATTTT; CDR3aa: CASSQAWSQLGGNTIYF; j_gene: TRBJ1-3; len: 17; abundance: NA; d_gene: NA; v_gene: TRBV4-3
CDR3nt: TGTGCCAGTAGTATAGTAGAGCTAGCGGGGCGCCCTTACGAGCAGTACTTC; CDR3aa: CASSIVELAGRPYEQYF; j_gene: TRBJ2-7; len: 17; abundance: once; d_gene: TRBD2; v_gene: TRBV19
CDR3nt: TGTGCCAGCAGCACCTACCCCCAGGGGAACACTGAAGCTTTCTTT; CDR3aa: CASSTYPQGNTEAFF; j_gene: TRBJ1-1; len: 15; abundance: NA; d_gene: NA; v_gene: TRBV7-6
CDR3nt: TGCGCCAGCGTCGACAGTTTGGGAGGCTACACCTTC; CDR3aa: CASVDSLGGYTF; j_gene: TRBJ1-2; len: 12; abundance: NA; d_gene: NA; v_gene: TRBV5-1
CDR3nt: TGCGCCAGCAGCCAAGCAAGCTCCTATAATTCACCCCTCCACTTT; CDR3aa: CASSQASSYNSPLHF; j_gene: TRBJ1-6; len: 15; abundance: NA; d_gene: NA; v_gene: TRBV4-1
CDR3nt: TGTGCCAGTAGTAGGGAGACAGGGAATGGCTACACCTTC; CDR3aa: CASSRETGNGYTF; j_gene: TRBJ1-2; len: 13; abundance: NA; d_gene: TRBD1; v_gene: TRBV19
CDR3nt: TGTGCCAGCAGCTTACCCCGGGGGGCGAGTCGGCAAGAGACCCAGTACTTC; CDR3aa: CASSLPRGASRQETQYF; j_gene: TRBJ2-5; len: 17; abundance: NA; d_gene: NA; v_gene: TRBV7-2
CDR3nt: TGTGCCAGCAGCCAAGAGAGGAGGGGAGAGGGCTACACCTTC; CDR3aa: CASSQERRGEGYTF; j_gene: TRBJ1-2; len: 14; abundance: NA; d_gene: NA; v_gene: TRBV3-1/TRBV3-2
CDR3nt: TGTGCCAGCAGCTCGGGCAGGAGCCCATACCAAGAGACCCAGTACTTC; CDR3aa: CASSSGRSPYQETQYF; j_gene: TRBJ2-5; len: 16; abundance: NA; d_gene: NA; v_gene: TRBV5-4
CDR3nt: TGTGCCAGCAGGATAGGACAGGGCGTTGAGTATTTT; CDR3aa: CASRIGQGVEYF; j_gene: TRBJ2-3; len: 12; abundance: NA; d_gene: TRBD1; v_gene: TRBV12-3/TRBV12-4
CDR3nt: TGTGCCAGCAGTCCACAGGGGTATGAAGCTTTCTTT; CDR3aa: CASSPQGYEAFF; j_gene: TRBJ1-1; len: 12; abundance: NA; d_gene: TRBD1; v_gene: TRBV2
CDR3nt: TGTGCCAGCAGCGCCCGTGGGGCGAGCTCCTATAATTCACCCCTCCACTTT; CDR3aa: CASSARGASSYNSPLHF; j_gene: TRBJ1-6; len: 17; abundance: NA; d_gene: NA; v_gene: TRBV9
CDR3nt: TGTGCCAGCAGCGTGGTCCCAGGGGGCGAGCAGTACTTC; CDR3aa: CASSVVPGGEQYF; j_gene: TRBJ2-7; len: 13; abundance: NA; d_gene: TRBD1; v_gene: TRBV9
CDR3nt: TGTGCCAGCAGTCCGGCCCAGGGGGCTGGGGCCAACGTCCTGACTTTC; CDR3aa: CASSPAQGAGANVLTF; j_gene: TRBJ2-6; len: 16; abundance: NA; d_gene: TRBD1; v_gene: TRBV28
CDR3nt: TGCAGCGTTGACGGTTCTGGCACTGAAGCTTTCTTT; CDR3aa: CSVDGSGTEAFF; j_gene: TRBJ1-1; len: 12; abundance: NA; d_gene: NA; v_gene: TRBV29-1
CDR3nt: TGTGCCAGTCGGCTGACAGGGGGCCTCGAAAAACTGTTTTTT; CDR3aa: CASRLTGGLEKLFF; j_gene: TRBJ1-4; len: 14; abundance: NA; d_gene: TRBD1; v_gene: TRBV19
CDR3nt: TGTGCCAGCAGCCAAGATGGGAGCTCCTACGAGCAGTACTTC; CDR3aa: CASSQDGSSYEQYF; j_gene: TRBJ2-7; len: 14; abundance: NA; d_gene: NA; v_gene: TRBV3-1/TRBV3-2
CDR3nt: TGTGCCAGCAGCTCCCCCCCGGACAACTCCTACGAGCAGTACTTC; CDR3aa: CASSSPPDNSYEQYF; j_gene: TRBJ2-7; len: 15; abundance: NA; d_gene: NA; v_gene: TRBV7-6
CDR3nt: TGTGCCAGCAGCTCCCGGGACAGGGGCAAGCATGAGCAGTTCTTC; CDR3aa: CASSSRDRGKHEQFF; j_gene: TRBJ2-1; len: 15; abundance: NA; d_gene: TRBD1; v_gene: TRBV5-4
CDR3nt: TGTGCCAGCAGTATCACGAATTCACCCCTCCACTTT; CDR3aa: CASSITNSPLHF; j_gene: TRBJ1-6; len: 12; abundance: NA; d_gene: NA; v_gene: TRBV28
CDR3nt: TGTGCCAGCAGTTTGAGGCAGGGGTCTGGCTACACCTTC; CDR3aa: CASSLRQGSGYTF; j_gene: TRBJ1-2; len: 13; abundance: NA; d_gene: NA; v_gene: TRBV12-3/TRBV12-4
CDR3nt: TGTGCCAGCAGCCCCCGGGAAGGGGAGGGAAAACTGTTTTTT; CDR3aa: CASSPREGEGKLFF; j_gene: TRBJ1-4; len: 14; abundance: few; d_gene: NA; v_gene: TRBV7-8
CDR3nt: TGTGCCAGCAGTTTATCGAGACTGCGGGGGGAGACCCAGTACTTC; CDR3aa: CASSLSRLRGETQYF; j_gene: TRBJ2-5; len: 15; abundance: NA; d_gene: TRBD2; v_gene: TRBV27
CDR3nt: TGTGCCAGCAGCCTCGTGGAGGGGCTCAACGAGCAGTACTTC; CDR3aa: CASSLVEGLNEQYF; j_gene: TRBJ2-7; len: 14; abundance: NA; d_gene: NA; v_gene: TRBV9
CDR3nt: TGTGCCAGCAGCTTAACGAGCGGGGGGGCCTCTGAGCAGTTCTTC; CDR3aa: CASSLTSGGASEQFF; j_gene: TRBJ2-1; len: 15; abundance: NA; d_gene: TRBD2; v_gene: TRBV11-2
CDR3nt: TGTGCCAGCAGCCCTGCCGGGACAGGGACCCAAGAGACCCAGTACTTC; CDR3aa: CASSPAGTGTQETQYF; j_gene: TRBJ2-5; len: 16; abundance: once; d_gene: TRBD1; v_gene: TRBV5-4
CDR3nt: TGTGCCAAACCCGGCCAGATATACGAGCAGTACTTC; CDR3aa: CAKPGQIYEQYF; j_gene: TRBJ2-7; len: 12; abundance: few; d_gene: NA; v_gene: TRBV7-5
CDR3nt: TGTGCCAGCAGTGAACCGGGACAGTCGGGGCAGTTCTTC; CDR3aa: CASSEPGQSGQFF; j_gene: TRBJ2-1; len: 13; abundance: NA; d_gene: TRBD1; v_gene: TRBV25-1
CDR3nt: TGTGCCAGTAGTAGGGGGCCCCTAAGCGCAACTAATGAAAAACTGTTTTTT; CDR3aa: CASSRGPLSATNEKLFF; j_gene: TRBJ1-4; len: 17; abundance: NA; d_gene: NA; v_gene: TRBV19
CDR3nt: TGTGCAAGTCGCCCCCTGGAAGCCGGGGAGCTGTTTTTT; CDR3aa: CASRPLEAGELFF; j_gene: TRBJ2-2; len: 13; abundance: NA; d_gene: NA; v_gene: TRBV12-2
CDR3nt: TGTGCCTGGAGTCCCGGTTCCTCTGGAAACACCATATATTTT; CDR3aa: CAWSPGSSGNTIYF; j_gene: TRBJ1-3; len: 14; abundance: NA; d_gene: NA; v_gene: TRBV30
CDR3nt: TGCAGCGTGGACAGGGGAACGGATGAGCAGTTCTTC; CDR3aa: CSVDRGTDEQFF; j_gene: TRBJ2-1; len: 12; abundance: NA; d_gene: TRBD1; v_gene: TRBV29-1
CDR3nt: TGTGCCAGCAGCGGCGGGGACAGGTTGAACACTGAAGCTTTCTTT; CDR3aa: CASSGGDRLNTEAFF; j_gene: TRBJ1-1; len: 15; abundance: once; d_gene: TRBD1; v_gene: TRBV7-9
CDR3nt: TGTGCCAGTAAGGGGGACAGGTCCTCCTACAATGAGCAGTTCTTC; CDR3aa: CASKGDRSSYNEQFF; j_gene: TRBJ2-1; len: 15; abundance: NA; d_gene: TRBD1; v_gene: TRBV19
CDR3nt: TGTGCCAGCAGAAAGACAGGCGACACTGAAGCTTTCTTT; CDR3aa: CASRKTGDTEAFF; j_gene: TRBJ1-1; len: 13; abundance: NA; d_gene: NA; v_gene: TRBV5-6
CDR3nt: TGTGCCAGCAGCCAAGGGCCAGCCGGCCGCTATAATTCACCCCTCCACTTT; CDR3aa: CASSQGPAGRYNSPLHF; j_gene: TRBJ1-6; len: 17; abundance: NA; d_gene: NA; v_gene: TRBV4-2
CDR3nt: TGTGCCAGCAGTGACTCGTATACGGGGGCGCGGACTGAAGCTTTCTTT; CDR3aa: CASSDSYTGARTEAFF; j_gene: TRBJ1-1; len: 16; abundance: NA; d_gene: NA; v_gene: TRBV6-4
CDR3nt: TGTGCCAGCAGCTTGCAGATTTCAACTAATGAAAAACTGTTTTTT; CDR3aa: CASSLQISTNEKLFF; j_gene: TRBJ1-4; len: 15; abundance: NA; d_gene: NA; v_gene: TRBV7-2
CDR3nt: TGTGCCAGTAGCCAGGGACAGGACTCTGGAAACACCATATATTTT; CDR3aa: CASSQGQDSGNTIYF; j_gene: TRBJ1-3; len: 15; abundance: once; d_gene: TRBD1; v_gene: TRBV19